These 25 T cell receptor beta chains originate from one sample sequenced in a study of monozygotic twins with inflammatory bowel disease. TCRdb reanalyzed the 5' RACE reads, giving one entry per CDR3 protein sequence and no DNA. With 200,000 to 250,000 distinct CDR3 sequences in the sample, the ten largest clones hold around 7.6%. Specimen: blood. Receptors were obtained from a human donor with ulcerative colitis or Crohn's disease, or a healthy co-twin of an affected twin (not recorded which).

The chain carries TRBV7-2 and TRBJ1-6; the D call of TRBD1 rests on TCRdb alone, since no DNA is present to check it. CDR3 length: 14 residues. CDR1 is SGHTA and CDR2 is FQGNSA in the germline V gene. This CDR3 reads CASSFTGSNSPLHF.

The chain carries TRBV7-2 and TRBJ2-7; TCRdb calls TRBD1, which cannot be checked without DNA. Germline CDR1 reads SGHTA; CDR2 reads FQGNSA. This CDR3 contains 15 residues. The CDR3 reads CASSSGTVISYEQYF.

This chain uses TRBV28 with TRBJ1-1; TCRdb's D call of TRBD1 is untestable without DNA. This CDR3 region has 16 residues. The V gene's germline CDR1 is MDHEN and CDR2 SYDVKM. Here the CDR3 reads CASSFLYGVGATEAFF.

The genes are TRBV12-3 or TRBV12-4 and TRBJ1-1. The CDR3 length is 13 residues. CDR3 loop: CASSLAVGAEAFF.

The CDR3 here is CASSHQPGETQYF. The chain couples TRBV7-9 to TRBJ2-5; TCRdb returns TRBD1, unconfirmable since there is no DNA. Germline values: CDR1 SEHNR, CDR2 FQNEAQ (reference sequence). The CDR3 runs 13 residues.

This chain joins TRBV20-1 and TRBJ2-3; TCRdb's D gene call, TRBD1, goes unchecked for lack of DNA. Germline loops: CDR1 DFQATT, CDR2 SNEGSKA (reference sequence). This CDR3 spans 12 amino acids. CDR3 in amino acids: CSARARGDTQYF.

The rearrangement links TRBV5-5 to TRBJ1-1. This CDR3 is built from 15 residues. Germline V lookup: CDR1 SGHKS, CDR2 YYEKEE (reference sequence). The CDR3 loop is CASSSGSSMNTEAFF.

The CDR3 is CASSLGGAGSSSYNEQFF. The chain uses TRBV5-4 and TRBJ2-1; TCRdb reports TRBD2, a call that lacks DNA to check it against. From germline, CDR1 is SGHNT and CDR2 YYREEE (reference sequence). The CDR3 is 18 residues long.

This CDR3 reads CASSGGGDRSYEQYF. The genes are TRBV7-9 and TRBJ2-7; with no DNA, the TCRdb D assignment of TRBD1 cannot be verified. CDR1 and CDR2 (germline): SEHNR, FQNEAQ (reference sequence). CDR3 length: 15 residues.

The chain carries TRBV4-2 and TRBJ2-3. Germline V gene data show CDR1 as LGHNA and CDR2 as YNFKEQ. The CDR3 spans 14 residues. The CDR3 region is CASSQDRSPDTQYF.

The chain uses TRBV7-2 and TRBJ1-1. Germline values: CDR1 SGHTA, CDR2 FQGNSA. The CDR3 has 14 amino acids. The CDR3 spells CASSSSSPGPEAFF.

The rearrangement uses TRBV5-4 and TRBJ1-2. The CDR3 has 12 residues. The germline V gene encodes CDR1 SGHNT and CDR2 YYREEE (reference sequence). The CDR3 here is CASSLNAYGYTF.

This chain joins TRBV6-2 or TRBV6-3 and TRBJ1-1. Germline V CDR1 and CDR2: MNHEY, SVGEGT. The CDR3 length is 13 residues. CDR3 sequence reads: CASGRPWGTEAFF.

This chain connects TRBV20-1 to TRBJ2-7. CDR3 length: 15 amino acids. Germline V CDR1 and CDR2: DFQATT, SNEGSKA (reference sequence). Here the CDR3 reads CSARSGSGKSYEQYF.

V is TRBV20-1 and J is TRBJ2-7; TCRdb returns TRBD1, unconfirmable since there is no DNA. Looked up from germline, CDR1 is DFQATT and CDR2 is SNEGSKA (reference sequence). There are 14 residues in the CDR3. CDR3 loop: CSARETEGVLEQYF.

This chain connects TRBV12-3 or TRBV12-4 to TRBJ1-2; there is no DNA to check the TCRdb D call of TRBD1. The CDR3 extends over 12 amino acids. This CDR3 reads CASSTPGAGYTF.

The genes are TRBV7-7 and TRBJ2-5; TCRdb outputs TRBD1, but without DNA this stays unchecked. The CDR3 loop spans 14 amino acids. Germline lookup yields CDR1 SSHAT and CDR2 FNYEAQ (reference sequence). CDR3 in amino acids: CASSLREGGETQYF.

The chain couples TRBV18 to TRBJ2-7; TCRdb designates TRBD1, a call that cannot be tested without DNA. The CDR3 contains 13 residues. Germline CDR1 is KGHSH and CDR2 is LQKENI. The CDR3 region is CASSSTGGYEQYF.

V gene TRBV10-3 combines with J gene TRBJ2-5; TCRdb picks TRBD2, but there is no DNA to check that call. This CDR3 has 17 amino acids. Germline assignment: CDR1 ENHRY and CDR2 SYGVKD. CDR3 in amino acids: CAISVGLAGGPGETQNF.

This chain connects TRBV19 to TRBJ1-2; TCRdb outputs TRBD1, but without DNA this stays unchecked. CDR1 is LNHDA and CDR2 is SQIVND in the germline V gene (reference sequence). The CDR3 loop spans 14 amino acids. The CDR3 protein is CATTRTNRGYGYTF.

J is TRBJ2-1 and V is TRBV5-1; no DNA is available, so the TRBD1 call from TCRdb remains unchecked. The CDR3 length is 12 residues. Germline V gene data show CDR1 as SGHRS and CDR2 as YFSETQ. This chain's CDR3 is CASSLQGDEQFF. The variable domain in full, with the rest retrieved from reference TRBV5-1 and TRBJ2-1, is KAGVTQTPRYLIKTRGQQVTLSCSPISGHRSVSWYQQTPGQGLQFLFEYFSETQRNKGNFPGRFSGRQFSNSRSEMNVSTLELGDSALYLCASSLQGDEQFFGPGTRLTVL.

This chain uses TRBV28 with TRBJ2-7. The CDR3 has 15 residues. Germline CDR1 reads MDHEN; CDR2 reads SYDVKM. CDR3 sequence: CASGNYQSRLDEQYF.

V and J are TRBV5-6 and TRBJ2-4; the TCRdb D gene call, TRBD2, has no DNA to confirm it. The CDR3 has 15 amino acids. Germline loops: CDR1 SGHDT, CDR2 YYEEEE. This CDR3 reads CASSSLPQAKNIQYF.

This chain links TRBV5-1 with TRBJ2-1. CDR3 length: 13 amino acids. Germline CDR1 is SGHRS and CDR2 is YFSETQ. The CDR3 is CASRNLGKHEQFF.

V and J are TRBV20-1 and TRBJ2-1; TCRdb proposes TRBD2, but this gene call is untestable without DNA. This CDR3 comprises 12 residues. Germline loops: CDR1 DFQATT, CDR2 SNEGSKA (reference sequence). CDR3 region: CSAWTSGPEQFF.